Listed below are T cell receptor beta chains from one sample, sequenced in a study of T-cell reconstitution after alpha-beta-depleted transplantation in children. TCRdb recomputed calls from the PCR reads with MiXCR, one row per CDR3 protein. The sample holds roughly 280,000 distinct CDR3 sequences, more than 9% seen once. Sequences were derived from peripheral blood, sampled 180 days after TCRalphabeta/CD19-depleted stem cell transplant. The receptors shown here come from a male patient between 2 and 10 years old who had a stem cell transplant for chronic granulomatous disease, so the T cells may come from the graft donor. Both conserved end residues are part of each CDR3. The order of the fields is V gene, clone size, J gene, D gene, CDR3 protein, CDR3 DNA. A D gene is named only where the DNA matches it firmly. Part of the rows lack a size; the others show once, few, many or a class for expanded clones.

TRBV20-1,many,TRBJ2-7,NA,CSARGLDLYEQYF,TGCAGTGCTAGAGGACTAGATCTATACGAGCAGTACTTC
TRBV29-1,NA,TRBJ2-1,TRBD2,CSADTSGVYNEQFF,TGCAGCGCCGATACTAGCGGAGTCTACAATGAGCAGTTCTTC
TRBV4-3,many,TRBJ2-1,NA,CASSQEPLPGNEQFF,TGCGCCAGCAGCCAAGAGCCCCTCCCGGGAAATGAGCAGTTCTTC
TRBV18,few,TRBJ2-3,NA,CASSPSLASSTDTQYF,TGTGCCAGCTCACCCTCGCTAGCGTCTAGCACAGATACGCAGTATTTT
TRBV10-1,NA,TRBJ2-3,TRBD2,CASSESLAGGDTQYF,TGCGCCAGCAGTGAGTCCCTAGCGGGAGGCGATACGCAGTATTTT
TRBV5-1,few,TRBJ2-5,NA,CASSSRVGPETQYF,TGCGCCAGCAGCTCCAGGGTGGGGCCAGAGACCCAGTACTTC
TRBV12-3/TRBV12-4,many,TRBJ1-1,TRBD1,CASSLGTGITEAFF,TGTGCCAGCAGTTTAGGGACAGGGATCACTGAAGCTTTCTTT
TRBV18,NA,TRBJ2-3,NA,CASSPLSHTQYF,TGTGCCAGCTCACCACTGTCACATACGCAGTATTTT
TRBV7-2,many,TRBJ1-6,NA,CASSPFKMPLHF,TGTGCCAGCAGCCCTTTTAAGATGCCCCTCCACTTT
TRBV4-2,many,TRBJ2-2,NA,CASSQVNPSTGELFF,TGTGCCAGCAGCCAAGTCAACCCGAGCACCGGGGAGCTGTTTTTT
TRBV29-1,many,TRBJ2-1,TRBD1,CSTQGDSATREQFF,TGCAGCACCCAAGGGGACAGCGCTACTCGTGAGCAGTTCTTC
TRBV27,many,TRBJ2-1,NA,CASTALDEQFF,TGTGCCAGCACGGCTTTGGATGAGCAGTTCTTC
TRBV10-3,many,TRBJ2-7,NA,CAISDTSGTPYF,TGTGCCATCAGTGACACTTCCGGGACTCCATACTTC
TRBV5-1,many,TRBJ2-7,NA,CASSLDVAEQYF,TGCGCCAGCAGCTTGGACGTTGCCGAGCAGTACTTC
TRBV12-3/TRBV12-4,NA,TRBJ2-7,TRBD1,CASSIDREGIEQYF,TGTGCCAGCAGTATAGACAGGGAAGGGATCGAGCAGTACTTC
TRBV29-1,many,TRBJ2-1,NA,CSVEGLGSYNEQFF,TGCAGCGTTGAAGGCCTGGGCTCCTACAATGAGCAGTTCTTC
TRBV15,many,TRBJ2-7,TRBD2,CATSRETSGYYEQYF,TGTGCCACCAGCAGAGAGACTAGCGGCTACTACGAGCAGTACTTC
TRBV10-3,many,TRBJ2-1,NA,CAISEFEYNEQFF,TGTGCCATCAGTGAGTTCGAGTACAATGAGCAGTTCTTC
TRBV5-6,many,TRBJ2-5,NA,CASSIRTAHKEETQYF,TGTGCCAGCAGCATAAGGACAGCTCATAAGGAAGAGACCCAGTACTTC
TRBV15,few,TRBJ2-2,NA,CATRHPKGTGELFF,TGTGCCACCAGGCACCCCAAGGGGACCGGGGAGCTGTTTTTT
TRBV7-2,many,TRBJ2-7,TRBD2,CASSPGVWTSGIQQYF,TGTGCCAGCAGTCCTGGCGTATGGACTAGCGGGATTCAGCAGTACTTC
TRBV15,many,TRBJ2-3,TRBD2,CATSSGTLGTDTQYF,TGTGCCACCAGTAGCGGGACACTCGGGACAGATACGCAGTATTTT
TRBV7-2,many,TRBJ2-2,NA,CASSADRLNTGELFF,TGTGCCAGCAGCGCCGACAGATTGAACACCGGGGAGCTGTTTTTT
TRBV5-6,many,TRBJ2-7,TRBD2,CASSLAGRGVEQYF,TGTGCCAGCAGCTTGGCCGGGAGGGGAGTCGAGCAGTACTTC
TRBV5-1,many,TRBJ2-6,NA,CASSLPGASGANVLTF,TGCGCCAGCAGCTTACCAGGGGCCTCTGGGGCCAACGTCCTGACTTTC
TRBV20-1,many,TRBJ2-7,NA,CSASPLAGFTYEQYF,TGCAGTGCTAGTCCCCTTGCCGGGTTTACCTACGAGCAGTACTTC
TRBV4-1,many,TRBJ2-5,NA,CASSQDEVTEETQYF,TGCGCCAGCAGCCAAGATGAGGTCACCGAGGAGACCCAGTACTTC
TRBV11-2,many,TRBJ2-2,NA,CASSSKGWDPNGELFF,TGTGCCAGCAGCTCCAAGGGATGGGACCCGAACGGGGAGCTGTTTTTT
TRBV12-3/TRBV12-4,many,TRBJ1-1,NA,CASSFAVNTEAFF,TGTGCCAGCAGTTTTGCGGTTAACACTGAAGCTTTCTTT
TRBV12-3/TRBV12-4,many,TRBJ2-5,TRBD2,CASSFTSGRKMGGTQYF,TGTGCCAGCAGTTTCACTAGCGGGAGAAAGATGGGTGGGACCCAGTACTTC
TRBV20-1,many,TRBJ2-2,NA,CSAERVAPNTGELFF,TGCAGTGCGGAGCGGGTAGCACCGAACACCGGGGAGCTGTTTTTT
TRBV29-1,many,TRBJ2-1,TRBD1,CSAHGTDDNEQFF,TGCAGCGCCCACGGGACAGATGACAATGAGCAGTTCTTC
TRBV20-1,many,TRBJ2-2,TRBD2,CSAFKGLAGVGELFF,TGCAGTGCTTTTAAGGGACTAGCGGGAGTCGGGGAGCTGTTTTTT
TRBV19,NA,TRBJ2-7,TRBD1,CASRPGTAAYEQYF,TGTGCCAGTAGGCCCGGGACAGCCGCCTACGAGCAGTACTTC
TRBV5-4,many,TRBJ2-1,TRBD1,CASSLQGEPYNEQFF,TGTGCCAGCAGCCTACAGGGGGAACCCTACAATGAGCAGTTCTTC
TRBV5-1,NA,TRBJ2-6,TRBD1,CASSLGQSLSGANVLTF,TGCGCCAGCAGCCTGGGACAGAGCCTCTCTGGGGCCAACGTCCTGACTTTC
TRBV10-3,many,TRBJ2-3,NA,CAIRSSGDTQYF,TGTGCCATCAGGAGCTCGGGGGATACGCAGTATTTT
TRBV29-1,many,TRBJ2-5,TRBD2,CSVEEFRGSFQETQYF,TGCAGCGTTGAAGAATTTCGCGGGAGTTTTCAAGAGACCCAGTACTTC
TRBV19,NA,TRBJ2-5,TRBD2,CASSIHRLAGGQETQYF,TGTGCCAGTAGTATCCACCGACTAGCGGGGGGACAAGAGACCCAGTACTTC
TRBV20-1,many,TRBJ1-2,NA,CSAGQEANYGYTF,TGCAGTGCGGGTCAGGAGGCGAACTATGGCTACACCTTC
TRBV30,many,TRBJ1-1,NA,CAWSHTGNTEAFF,TGTGCCTGGAGTCACACGGGGAACACTGAAGCTTTCTTT
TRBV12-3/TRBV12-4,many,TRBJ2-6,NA,CASSRRTAPLSGANVLTF,TGTGCCAGCAGCCGAAGGACTGCCCCTCTCTCTGGGGCCAACGTCCTGACTTTC
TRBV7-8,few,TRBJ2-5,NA,CASSLGGRVQETQYF,TGTGCCAGCAGCTTAGGGGGGAGAGTCCAAGAGACCCAGTACTTC
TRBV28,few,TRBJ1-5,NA,CASSFSRQPQHF,TGTGCCAGCAGTTTCTCTCGTCAGCCCCAGCATTTT
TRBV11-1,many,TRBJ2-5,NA,CASSLEPGTAGAKETQYF,TGTGCCAGCAGCTTAGAACCCGGGACGGCAGGGGCAAAAGAGACCCAGTACTTC
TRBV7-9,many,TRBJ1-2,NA,CASYSERYGYTF,TGTGCCAGCTACTCCGAGCGGTATGGCTACACCTTC
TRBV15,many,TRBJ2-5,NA,CATSKRDRGGATQYF,TGTGCCACCAGCAAAAGAGATCGAGGAGGGGCGACCCAGTACTTC
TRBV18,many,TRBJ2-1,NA,CASSLQGPYNEQFF,TGTGCCAGCTCACTTCAGGGCCCATACAATGAGCAGTTCTTC